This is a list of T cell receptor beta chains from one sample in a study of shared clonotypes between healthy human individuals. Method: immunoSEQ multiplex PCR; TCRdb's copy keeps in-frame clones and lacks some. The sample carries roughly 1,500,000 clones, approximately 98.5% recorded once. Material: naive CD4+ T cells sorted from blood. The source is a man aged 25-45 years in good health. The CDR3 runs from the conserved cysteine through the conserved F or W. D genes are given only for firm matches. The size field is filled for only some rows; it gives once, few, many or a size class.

CDR3: CASRGLAGGQGNEQFF
DNA: TGTGCCAGCAGGGGACTAGCGGGAGGGCAGGGCAATGAGCAGTTCTTC
D: TRBD2
J: TRBJ2-1
V: TRBV11-2
size: NA

CDR3: CASSGTQGFTEAFF
DNA: TGCGCCAGCAGCGGAACTCAGGGTTTCACTGAAGCTTTCTTT
D: NA
J: TRBJ1-1
V: TRBV5-1
size: NA

CDR3: CASSVGLLAGHWDTQYF
DNA: TGTGCCAGCAGCGTAGGACTTCTAGCGGGGCATTGGGATACGCAGTATTTT
D: TRBD2
J: TRBJ2-3
V: TRBV9
size: once

CDR3: CASSPGTHYNEQFF
DNA: TGTGCCAGCAGCCCCGGGACGCATTACAATGAGCAGTTCTTC
D: NA
J: TRBJ2-1
V: TRBV7-9
size: once

CDR3: CASSVGDRGSGQYF
DNA: TGTGCCAGCAGCGTAGGGGACAGGGGTAGCGGGCAGTACTTC
D: TRBD1
J: TRBJ2-7
V: TRBV9
size: NA

CDR3: CASSPRAGGNNEQFF
DNA: TGTGCCAGCAGCCCACGGGCGGGAGGGAACAATGAGCAGTTCTTC
D: TRBD2
J: TRBJ2-1
V: TRBV7-6
size: NA

CDR3: CASSVRDSSTDTQYF
DNA: TGTGCCAGCAGCGTGCGGGATTCTAGCACAGATACGCAGTATTTT
D: NA
J: TRBJ2-3
V: TRBV7-8
size: NA

CDR3: CASSLVKGAAGELFF
DNA: TGTGCCAGCAGTTTAGTCAAGGGGGCCGCCGGGGAGCTGTTTTTT
D: TRBD1
J: TRBJ2-2
V: TRBV28
size: NA

CDR3: CASSFPGSYEQYF
DNA: TGTGCCAGCAGCTTCCCCGGGTCCTACGAGCAGTACTTC
D: NA
J: TRBJ2-7
V: TRBV11-2
size: NA

CDR3: CASSLTSGSSYEQYF
DNA: TGTGCCAGCAGTCTGACTAGCGGGTCATCCTACGAGCAGTACTTC
D: TRBD2
J: TRBJ2-7
V: TRBV28
size: NA

CDR3: CASSLGDRNTEAFF
DNA: TGTGCCAGCAGCCTCGGGGACAGAAACACTGAAGCTTTCTTT
D: TRBD1
J: TRBJ1-1
V: TRBV7-6
size: NA

CDR3: CASISGNEQYF
DNA: TGTGCCAGCATTAGCGGGAACGAGCAGTACTTC
D: TRBD2
J: TRBJ2-7
V: TRBV2
size: NA

CDR3: CSALGHTEAFF
DNA: TGCAGTGCCCTAGGACACACTGAAGCTTTCTTT
D: NA
J: TRBJ1-1
V: TRBV20-1
size: NA

CDR3: CASSSRDSSYNEQFF
DNA: TGCGCCAGCAGCTCCCGGGACAGCTCCTACAATGAGCAGTTCTTC
D: TRBD1
J: TRBJ2-1
V: TRBV5-1
size: NA

CDR3: CASSSQGRGNQPQHF
DNA: TGTGCCAGCAGCTCACAGGGTAGGGGCAATCAGCCCCAGCATTTT
D: NA
J: TRBJ1-5
V: TRBV5-5
size: NA

CDR3: CATSRGSGEKLFF
DNA: TGTGCCACCAGCAGAGGCTCGGGGGAAAAACTGTTTTTT
D: NA
J: TRBJ1-4
V: TRBV15
size: NA

CDR3: CASSQETLLAGGREQYF
DNA: TGCGCCAGCAGCCAAGAAACCCTACTAGCGGGAGGGAGGGAGCAGTACTTC
D: TRBD2
J: TRBJ2-7
V: TRBV4-3
size: NA

CDR3: CASSSGLVEETQYF
DNA: TGTGCCAGCAGTTCAGGACTCGTAGAAGAGACCCAGTACTTC
D: NA
J: TRBJ2-5
V: TRBV7-6
size: NA

CDR3: CASSLAGYSGELFF
DNA: TGTGCCAGCAGTTTGGCGGGTTATTCCGGGGAGCTGTTTTTT
D: NA
J: TRBJ2-2
V: TRBV28
size: once

CDR3: CATSREAGRQETQYF
DNA: TGTGCCACCAGCAGAGAAGCCGGGAGGCAGGAGACCCAGTACTTC
D: TRBD2
J: TRBJ2-5
V: TRBV15
size: NA

CDR3: CASSPPLPGKGYTF
DNA: TGTGCCAGCTCACCACCCTTGCCAGGGAAAGGCTACACCTTC
D: NA
J: TRBJ1-2
V: TRBV18
size: once

CDR3: CASSYSQLSTDTQYF
DNA: TGTGCCAGCAGTTACTCCCAACTGAGCACAGATACGCAGTATTTT
D: NA
J: TRBJ2-3
V: TRBV6-5
size: NA

CDR3: CASSFSWGDYEQYF
DNA: TGTGCCAGCAGCTTCTCCTGGGGGGATTACGAGCAGTACTTC
D: NA
J: TRBJ2-7
V: TRBV5-6
size: NA

CDR3: CASSFPRAGGPSYEQYF
DNA: TGTGCCAGCAGCTTCCCCCGGGCGGGAGGGCCCTCCTACGAGCAGTACTTC
D: TRBD2
J: TRBJ2-7
V: TRBV7-3
size: NA

CDR3: CASSLGPGVGETQYF
DNA: TGTGCCAGCAGCTTAGGTCCTGGGGTCGGGGAGACCCAGTACTTC
D: NA
J: TRBJ2-5
V: TRBV7-3
size: NA

CDR3: CASSLHGVNQETQYF
DNA: TGTGCCAGCAGCTTACATGGCGTAAACCAAGAGACCCAGTACTTC
D: NA
J: TRBJ2-5
V: TRBV11-2
size: NA

CDR3: CASRGPVSKETQYF
DNA: TGTGCCAGCAGGGGCCCAGTGAGTAAAGAGACCCAGTACTTC
D: NA
J: TRBJ2-5
V: TRBV7-9
size: once

CDR3: CASSFSDYEARDEQYF
DNA: TGTGCCAGCAGCTTCTCGGACTACGAGGCCCGGGACGAGCAGTACTTC
D: NA
J: TRBJ2-7
V: TRBV7-2
size: NA

CDR3: CASSPAGSGNYEQYF
DNA: TGTGCCAGCTCACCAGCAGGGTCGGGGAACTACGAGCAGTACTTC
D: NA
J: TRBJ2-7
V: TRBV18
size: NA